This T cell receptor beta chain was found in a study of T-cell memory formation after mild COVID-19 (dated by TCRdb to the early 2020s). With regard to the full study: TCR sequence clusters from the two donors were found to be largely donor specific. Longitudinal TCRalpha and TCRbeta repertoire sequencing tracked T-cell clones expanding and contracting after mild COVID-19 in a couple of donors. The cohort was made up of two young adult volunteers, one female and one male, who were previously healthy. Beyond this particular receptor, the publication reports: Balanced CD4/CD8 phenotypes were observed for clones contracting from day 15 to 85, whereas a bias towards CD4+ was observed for a second wave of clones expanding from day 15 to 37. Some responding clones were detected in pre-infection memory, suggesting pre-existing cross-reactive memory T cells joined the SARS-CoV-2 response. Only a couple of mild cases were covered in the study, and larger cohorts including severe cases with pre-infection samples were considered necessary. Contracting CD4+ clones were located mainly in the CM and EM memory subsets, whereas CD8+ clones were found to be enriched in EMRA. SARS-CoV-2 specificity of the second-wave clones peaking on day 37 was not confirmed.

The germline V gene provides CDR1 MNHEY and CDR2 SVGAGI. Trimming costs V 2 bases and J 6 bases, and their ends lie 11 bases apart. The CDR3 sequence holds 14 residues, the cysteine and phenylalanine included. The only DNA kept is the CDR3, 42 bases in frame from the first base. Ficoll-Paque density gradient centrifugation was used to isolate PBMCs. The data were produced on an Illumina NovaSeq 6000. TCRalpha and TCRbeta cDNA libraries were constructed by 5'RACE with constant-segment primers, with sample barcodes and unique molecular identifiers being introduced. Trizol reagent was used to extract RNA from every sample. Libraries were amplified in two PCR steps, with a second sample barcode and Illumina TruSeq adapters added in the second step. The libraries were sequenced on an Illumina NovaSeq using 2 x 150 bp paired-end reads. On the study's bioinformatics: With migec v1.2.7, reads were demultiplexed and then collapsed into UMI-guided consensus sequences. Using mixcr v2.1.11, UMI consensuses were aligned to TRA and TRB V and J templates and then assembled into clonotypes. A clonotype was counted as expanded or contracted only when both edgeR and NoisET called the clonotype significant, with the noise models trained on biological replicates. For edgeR calls, the thresholds were a false discovery rate-adjusted p below 0.01 and a log2 fold-change of 1. As an exploratory analysis of dynamics, PCA with hierarchical clustering was applied to max-normalized trajectories of the 1000 most abundant clonotypes. Separately sequenced CD4+ and CD8+ repertoires were used to assign a CD4 or CD8 phenotype to each responding clone. TCRdb itself trimmed the public reads at Q25 with fastp, ran MiXCR and retained productive beta chains. Each CDR3 protein appears once, grouped with its most common genes and DNA. TCRdb, not the original authors, processed these V and J calls. Here the sample has around 500,000 distinct CDR3 sequences; about 18% occur a single time. The ten largest clones capture 9% to 15% of the sample.

The sample holds a few counts of this clonotype. The antigen it recognizes is unknown. No much larger clonotype is one base removed from it; base qualities were not supplied. Input material: PBMCs or a T cell subset sorted from them (not recorded which). Here the chain combines TRBV6-5 and TRBJ2-1; the D gene may be TRBD1 or TRBD2, since each aligns over 6 bases. This receptor was taken from an adult woman who had mild COVID-19 (a few samples of this study predate the infection). The sample titles of this study are shuffled in the database, so cell type and time point are left out; the donor was told from shared clones. The bases are TGTGCCAGCAGTTACCGGGGGCTGTTCAATGAGCAGTTCTTC. The translation is CASSYRGLFNEQFF.